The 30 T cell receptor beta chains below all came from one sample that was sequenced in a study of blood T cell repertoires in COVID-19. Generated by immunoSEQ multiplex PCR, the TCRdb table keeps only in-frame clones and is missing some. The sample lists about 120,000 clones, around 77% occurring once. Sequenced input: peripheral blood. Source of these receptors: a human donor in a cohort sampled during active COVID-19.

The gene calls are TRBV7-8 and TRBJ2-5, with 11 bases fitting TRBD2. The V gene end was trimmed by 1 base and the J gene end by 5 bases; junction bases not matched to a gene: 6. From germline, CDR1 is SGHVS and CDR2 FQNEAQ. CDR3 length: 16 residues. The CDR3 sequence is CASSLGLAGRGETQYF. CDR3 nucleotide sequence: TGTGCCAGCAGCTTAGGACTAGCGGGGCGCGGGGAGACCCAGTACTTC.

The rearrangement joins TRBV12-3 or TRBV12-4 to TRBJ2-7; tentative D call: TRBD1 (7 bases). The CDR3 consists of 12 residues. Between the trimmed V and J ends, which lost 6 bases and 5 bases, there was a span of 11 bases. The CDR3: CASRGGGDEQYF. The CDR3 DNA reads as TGTGCCAGCAGAGGAGGGGGCGACGAGCAGTACTTC.

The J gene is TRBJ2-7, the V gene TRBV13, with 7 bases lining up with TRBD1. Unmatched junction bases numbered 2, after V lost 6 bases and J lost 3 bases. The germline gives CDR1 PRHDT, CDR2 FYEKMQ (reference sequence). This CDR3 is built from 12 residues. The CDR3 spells CASRGQYYEQYF. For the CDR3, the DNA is TGTGCCAGCAGGGGACAGTACTACGAGCAGTACTTC.

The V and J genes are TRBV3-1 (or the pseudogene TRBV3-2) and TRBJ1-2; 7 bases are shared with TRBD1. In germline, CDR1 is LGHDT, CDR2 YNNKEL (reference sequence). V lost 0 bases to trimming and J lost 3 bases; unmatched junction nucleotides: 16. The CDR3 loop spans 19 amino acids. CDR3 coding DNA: TGTGCCAGCAGCCAAGATTCTCGGAGGGGGCGGGTATTTGACTATGGCTACACCTTC. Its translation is CASSQDSRRGRVFDYGYTF.

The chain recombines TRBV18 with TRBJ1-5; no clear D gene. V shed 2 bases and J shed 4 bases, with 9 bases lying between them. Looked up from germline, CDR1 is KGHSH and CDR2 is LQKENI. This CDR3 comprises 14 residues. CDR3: CASSPRGNNQPQHF. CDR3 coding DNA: TGTGCCAGCTCACCAAGAGGGAATAATCAGCCCCAGCATTTT.

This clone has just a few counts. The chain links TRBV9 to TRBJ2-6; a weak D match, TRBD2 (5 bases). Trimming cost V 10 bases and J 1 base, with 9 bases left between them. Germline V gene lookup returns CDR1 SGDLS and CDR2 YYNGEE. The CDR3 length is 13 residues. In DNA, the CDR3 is TGTGCCTCCCGGGGATCTGGGGCCAACGTCCTGACTTTC. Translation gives CASRGSGANVLTF.

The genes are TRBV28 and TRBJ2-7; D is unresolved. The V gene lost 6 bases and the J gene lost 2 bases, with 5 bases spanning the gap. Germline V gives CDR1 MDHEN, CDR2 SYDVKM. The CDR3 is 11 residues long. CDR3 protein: CASSPAYEQYF. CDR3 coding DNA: TGTGCCAGCAGCCCGGCCTACGAGCAGTACTTC.

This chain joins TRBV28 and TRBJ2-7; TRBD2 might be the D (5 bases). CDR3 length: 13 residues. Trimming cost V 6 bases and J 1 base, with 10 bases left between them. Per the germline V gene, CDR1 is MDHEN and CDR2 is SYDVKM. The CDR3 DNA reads TGTGCCAGCAGAACGGGCGGGTCCTACGAGCAGTACTTC. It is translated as CASRTGGSYEQYF.

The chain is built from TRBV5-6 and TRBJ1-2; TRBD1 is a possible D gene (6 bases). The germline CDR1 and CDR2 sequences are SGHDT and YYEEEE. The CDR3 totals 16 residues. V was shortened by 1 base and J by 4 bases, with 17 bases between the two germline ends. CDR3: CASSLKVTGGLYGYTF. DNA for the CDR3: TGTGCCAGCAGCTTGAAGGTGACAGGCGGACTCTATGGCTACACCTTC.

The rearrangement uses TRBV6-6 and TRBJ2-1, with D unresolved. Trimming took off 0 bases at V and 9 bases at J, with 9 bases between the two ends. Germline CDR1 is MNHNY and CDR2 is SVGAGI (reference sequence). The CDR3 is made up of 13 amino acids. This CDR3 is CASSYSPGSEQFF. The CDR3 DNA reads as TGTGCCAGCAGTTACTCGCCGGGTAGTGAGCAGTTCTTC.

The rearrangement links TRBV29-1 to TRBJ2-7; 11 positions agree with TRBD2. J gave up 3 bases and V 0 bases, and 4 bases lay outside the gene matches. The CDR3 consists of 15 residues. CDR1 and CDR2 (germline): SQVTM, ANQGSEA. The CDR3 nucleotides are TGCAGCGTTGAAGATCGTACTAGCGGGGGCTACGAGCAGTACTTC. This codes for CSVEDRTSGGYEQYF.

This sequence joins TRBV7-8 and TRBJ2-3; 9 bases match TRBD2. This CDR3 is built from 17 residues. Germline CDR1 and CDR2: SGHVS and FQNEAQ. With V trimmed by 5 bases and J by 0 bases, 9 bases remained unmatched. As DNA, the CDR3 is TGTGCCAGCAGCCCCACCGGGACTAGCCGTAGCACAGATACGCAGTATTTT. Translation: CASSPTGTSRSTDTQYF.

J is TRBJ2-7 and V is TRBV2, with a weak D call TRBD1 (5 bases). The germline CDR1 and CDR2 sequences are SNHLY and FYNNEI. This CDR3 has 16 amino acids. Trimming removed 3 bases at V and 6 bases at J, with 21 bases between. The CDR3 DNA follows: TGTGCCAGCAGTGATTCGGGCCCAGGGATTTTTCTCGAGCAGTACTTC. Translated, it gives CASSDSGPGIFLEQYF. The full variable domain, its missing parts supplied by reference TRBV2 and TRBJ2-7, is EPEVTQTPSHQVTQMGQEVILRCVPISNHLYFYWYRQILGQKVEFLVSFYNNEISEKSEIFDDQFSVERPDGSNFTLKIRSTKLEDSAMYFCASSDSGPGIFLEQYFGPGTRLTVT.

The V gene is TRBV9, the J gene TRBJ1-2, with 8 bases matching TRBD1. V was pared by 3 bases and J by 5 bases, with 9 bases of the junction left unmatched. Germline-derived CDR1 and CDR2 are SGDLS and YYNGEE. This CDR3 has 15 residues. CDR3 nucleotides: TGTGCCAGCAGCGCCGCCGGGACAGGTTTTTATGGCTACACCTTC. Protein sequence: CASSAAGTGFYGYTF.

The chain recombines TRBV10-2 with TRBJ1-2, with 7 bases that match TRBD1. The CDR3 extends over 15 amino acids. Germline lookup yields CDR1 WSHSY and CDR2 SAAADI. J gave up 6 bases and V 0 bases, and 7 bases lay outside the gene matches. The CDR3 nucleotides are TGCGCCAGCAGTGAGTCTGGACAGGCTACGGATGGCTACACCTTC. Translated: CASSESGQATDGYTF.

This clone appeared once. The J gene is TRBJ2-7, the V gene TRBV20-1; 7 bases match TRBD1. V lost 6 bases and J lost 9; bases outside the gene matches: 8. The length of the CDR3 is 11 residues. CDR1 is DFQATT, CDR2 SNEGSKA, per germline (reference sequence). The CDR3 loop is CSARQGMAQYF. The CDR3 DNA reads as TGCAGTGCGAGACAGGGAATGGCGCAGTACTTC.

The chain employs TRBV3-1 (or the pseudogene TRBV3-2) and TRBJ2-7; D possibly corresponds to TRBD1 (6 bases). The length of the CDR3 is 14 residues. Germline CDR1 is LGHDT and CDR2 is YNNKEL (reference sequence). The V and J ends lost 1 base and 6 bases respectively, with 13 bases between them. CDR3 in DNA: TGTGCCAGCAGCCAAGGCAGGGGTTTATCCGAGCAGTACTTC. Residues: CASSQGRGLSEQYF.

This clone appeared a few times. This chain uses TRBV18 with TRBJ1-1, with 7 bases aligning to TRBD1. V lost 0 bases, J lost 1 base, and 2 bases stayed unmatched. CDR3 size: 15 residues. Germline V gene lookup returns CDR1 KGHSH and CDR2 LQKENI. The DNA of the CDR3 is TGTGCCAGCTCACCACCCGGACAGGCGAACACTGAAGCTTTCTTT. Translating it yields CASSPPGQANTEAFF.

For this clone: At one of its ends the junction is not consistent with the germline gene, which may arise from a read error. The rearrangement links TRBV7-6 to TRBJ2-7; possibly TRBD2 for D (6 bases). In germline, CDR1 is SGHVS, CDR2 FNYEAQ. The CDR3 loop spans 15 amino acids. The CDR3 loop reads CASSLASGDPYEQYF. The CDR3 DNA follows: TGTGCCAGCAGCCTAGCATCGGGGGACCCCTACGAGCAGTACTTC.

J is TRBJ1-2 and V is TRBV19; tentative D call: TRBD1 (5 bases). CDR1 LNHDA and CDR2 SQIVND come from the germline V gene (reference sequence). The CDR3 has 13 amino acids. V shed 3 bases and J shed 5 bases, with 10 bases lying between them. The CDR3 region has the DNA TGTGCCAGTAGTATTCAGGGCTTGTATGGCTACACCTTC. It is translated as CASSIQGLYGYTF.

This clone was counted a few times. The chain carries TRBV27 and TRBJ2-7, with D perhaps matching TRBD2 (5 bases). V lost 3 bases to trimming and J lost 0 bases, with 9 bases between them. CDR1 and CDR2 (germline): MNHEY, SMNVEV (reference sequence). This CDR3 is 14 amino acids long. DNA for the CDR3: TGTGCCAGCAGTTTCGGGAATCCCTCCTACGAGCAGTACTTC. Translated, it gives CASSFGNPSYEQYF.

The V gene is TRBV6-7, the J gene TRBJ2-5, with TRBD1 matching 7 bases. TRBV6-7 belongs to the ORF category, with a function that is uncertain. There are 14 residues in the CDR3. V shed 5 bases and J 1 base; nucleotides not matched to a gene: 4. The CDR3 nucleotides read TGTGCCAGCAGTAGTGGACAGGTCCAAGAGACCCAGTACTTC. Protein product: CASSSGQVQETQYF.

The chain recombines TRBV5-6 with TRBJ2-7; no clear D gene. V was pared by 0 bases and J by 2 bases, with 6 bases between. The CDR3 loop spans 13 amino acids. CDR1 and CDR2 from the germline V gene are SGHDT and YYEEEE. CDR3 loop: CASSLGRTYEQYF. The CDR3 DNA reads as TGTGCCAGCAGCTTGGGGCGGACCTACGAGCAGTACTTC.

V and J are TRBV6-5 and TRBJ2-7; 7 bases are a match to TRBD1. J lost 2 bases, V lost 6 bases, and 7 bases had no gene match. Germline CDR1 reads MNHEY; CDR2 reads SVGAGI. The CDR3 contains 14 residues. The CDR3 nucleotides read TGTGCCAGCAGGGGGACAGCGAGGACCTACGAGCAGTACTTC. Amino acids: CASRGTARTYEQYF.

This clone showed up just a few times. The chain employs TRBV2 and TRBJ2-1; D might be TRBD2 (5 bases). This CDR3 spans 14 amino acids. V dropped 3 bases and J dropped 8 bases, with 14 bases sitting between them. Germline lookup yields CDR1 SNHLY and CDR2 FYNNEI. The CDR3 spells CASSDPTAGDEQFF. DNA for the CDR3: TGTGCCAGCAGTGATCCCACGGCCGGGGATGAGCAGTTCTTC.

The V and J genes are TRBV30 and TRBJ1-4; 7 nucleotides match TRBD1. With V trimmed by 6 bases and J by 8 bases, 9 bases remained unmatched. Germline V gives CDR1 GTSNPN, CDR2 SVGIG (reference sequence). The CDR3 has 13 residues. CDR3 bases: TGTGCCTGCGTTAGGGGGCAGGGGGAAAAACTGTTTTTT. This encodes CACVRGQGEKLFF.

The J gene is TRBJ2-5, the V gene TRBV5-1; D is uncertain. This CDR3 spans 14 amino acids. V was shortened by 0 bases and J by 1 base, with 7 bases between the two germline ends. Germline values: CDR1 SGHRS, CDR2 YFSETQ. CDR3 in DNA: TGCGCCAGCAGCTTGGTGCGCGGCCAAGAGACCCAGTACTTC. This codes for CASSLVRGQETQYF.

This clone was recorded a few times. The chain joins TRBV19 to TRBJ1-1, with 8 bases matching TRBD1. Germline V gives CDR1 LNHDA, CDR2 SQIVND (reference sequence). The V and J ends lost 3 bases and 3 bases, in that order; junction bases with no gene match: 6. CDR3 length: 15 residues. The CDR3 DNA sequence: TGTGCCAGTAGTATGACCAGGGGGCTGGACACTGAAGCTTTCTTT. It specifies CASSMTRGLDTEAFF.

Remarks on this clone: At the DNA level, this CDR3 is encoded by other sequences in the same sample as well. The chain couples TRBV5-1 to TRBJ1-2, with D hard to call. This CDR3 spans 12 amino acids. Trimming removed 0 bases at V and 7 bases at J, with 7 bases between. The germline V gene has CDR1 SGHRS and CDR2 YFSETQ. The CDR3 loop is CASSLGRAGYTF. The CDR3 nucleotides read TGCGCCAGCAGCTTGGGGCGGGCTGGCTACACCTTC.

CDR3 DNA sequence: TGTGCCTGGAGTGTGAGCTTCTCTGAAGCTTTCTTT. Its translation: CAWSVSFSEAFF. The rearrangement uses TRBV30 and TRBJ1-1; D remains unclear. Germline CDR1 reads GTSNPN; CDR2 reads SVGIG (reference sequence). V was clipped by 0 bases and J by 6 bases, with 8 bases between them. CDR3 length: 12 amino acids. Filled out from reference TRBV30 and TRBJ1-1, the complete variable domain reads SQTIHQWPATLVQPVGSPLSLECTVEGTSNPNLYWYRQAAGRGLQLLFYSVGIGQISSEVPQNLSASRPQDRQFILSSKKLLLSDSGFYLCAWSVSFSEAFFGQGTRLTVV.